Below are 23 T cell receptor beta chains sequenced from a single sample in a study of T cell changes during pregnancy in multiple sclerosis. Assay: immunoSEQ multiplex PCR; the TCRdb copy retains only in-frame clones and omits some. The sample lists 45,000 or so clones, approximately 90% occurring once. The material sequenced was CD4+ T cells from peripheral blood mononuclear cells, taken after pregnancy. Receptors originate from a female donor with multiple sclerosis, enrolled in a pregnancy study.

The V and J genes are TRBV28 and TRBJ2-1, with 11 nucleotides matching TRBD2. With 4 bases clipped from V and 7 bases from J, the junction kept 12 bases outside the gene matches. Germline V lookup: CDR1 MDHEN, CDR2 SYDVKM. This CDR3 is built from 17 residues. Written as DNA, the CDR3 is TGTGCCAGCAGTTGGCAAATGACTAGCGGGATCGAAAATGAGCAGTTCTTC. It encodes CASSWQMTSGIENEQFF. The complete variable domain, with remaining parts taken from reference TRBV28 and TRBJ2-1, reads DVKVTQSSRYLVKRTGEKVFLECVQDMDHENMFWYRQDPGLGLRLIYFSYDVKMKEKGDIPEGYSVSREKKERFSLILESASTNQTSMYLCASSWQMTSGIENEQFFGPGTRLTVL.

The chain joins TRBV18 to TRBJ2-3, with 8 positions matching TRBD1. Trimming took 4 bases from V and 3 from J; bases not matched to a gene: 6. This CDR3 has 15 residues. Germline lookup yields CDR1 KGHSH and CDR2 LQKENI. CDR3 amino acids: CASSRNRGETDTQYF. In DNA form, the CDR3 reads TGTGCCAGCTCACGTAACAGGGGGGAAACAGATACGCAGTATTTT.

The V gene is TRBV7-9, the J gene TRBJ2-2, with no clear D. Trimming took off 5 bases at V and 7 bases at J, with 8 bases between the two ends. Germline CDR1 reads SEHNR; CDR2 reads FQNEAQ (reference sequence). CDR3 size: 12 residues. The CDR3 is CASSPSHGELFF. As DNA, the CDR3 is TGTGCCAGCAGCCCCTCACACGGGGAGCTGTTTTTT. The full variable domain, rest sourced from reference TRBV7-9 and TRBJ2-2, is DTGVSQNPRHKITKRGQNVTFRCDPISEHNRLYWYRQTLGQGPEFLTYFQNEAQLEKSRLLSDRFSAERPKGSFSTLEIQRTEQGDSAMYLCASSPSHGELFFGEGSRLTVL.

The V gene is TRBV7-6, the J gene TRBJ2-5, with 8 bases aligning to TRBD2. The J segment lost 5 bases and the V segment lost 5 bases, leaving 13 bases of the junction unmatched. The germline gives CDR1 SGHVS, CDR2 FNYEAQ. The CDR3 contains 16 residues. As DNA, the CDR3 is TGTGCCAGCAGCCAGACTAGCGTTAGGGAGGGGGAGACCCAGTACTTC. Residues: CASSQTSVREGETQYF. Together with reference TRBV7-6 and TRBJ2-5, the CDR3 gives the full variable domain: GAGVSQSPRYKVTKRGQDVALRCDPISGHVSLYWYRQALGQGPEFLTYFNYEAQQDKSGLPNDRFSAERPEGSISTLTIQRTEQRDSAMYRCASSQTSVREGETQYFGPGTRLLVL.

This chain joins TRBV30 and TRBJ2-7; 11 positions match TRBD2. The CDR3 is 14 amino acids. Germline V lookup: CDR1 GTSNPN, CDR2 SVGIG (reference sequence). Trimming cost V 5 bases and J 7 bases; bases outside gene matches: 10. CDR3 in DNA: TGTGCCTGGGCTGCACTAGCGGGAGTAGGGGAGCAGTACTTC. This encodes CAWAALAGVGEQYF.

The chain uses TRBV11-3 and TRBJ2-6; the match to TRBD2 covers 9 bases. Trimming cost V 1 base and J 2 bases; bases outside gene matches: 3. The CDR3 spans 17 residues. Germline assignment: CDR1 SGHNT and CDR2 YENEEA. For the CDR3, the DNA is TGTGCCAGCAGCTTAGGACTAGCGGCCACTGGGGCCAACGTCCTGACTTTC. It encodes CASSLGLAATGANVLTF.

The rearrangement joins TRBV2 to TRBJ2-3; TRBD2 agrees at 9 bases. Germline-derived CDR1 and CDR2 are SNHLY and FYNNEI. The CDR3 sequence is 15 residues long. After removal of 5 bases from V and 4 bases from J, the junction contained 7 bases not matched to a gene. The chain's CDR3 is CASSLVAGVADTQYF. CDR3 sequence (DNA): TGTGCCAGCAGTTTGGTAGCGGGAGTCGCAGATACGCAGTATTTT.

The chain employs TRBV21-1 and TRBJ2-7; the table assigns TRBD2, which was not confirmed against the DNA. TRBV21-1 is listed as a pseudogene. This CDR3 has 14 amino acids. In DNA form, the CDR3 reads TGTGCCAGCAGCAAAGCGCTTACTAGCTACGAGCAGTACTTC. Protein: CASSKALTSYEQYF.

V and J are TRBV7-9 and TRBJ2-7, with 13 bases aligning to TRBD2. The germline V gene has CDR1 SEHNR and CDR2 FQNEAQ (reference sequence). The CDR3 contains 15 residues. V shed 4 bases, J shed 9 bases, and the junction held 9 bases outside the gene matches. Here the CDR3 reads CASSSHGTSGIWQYF. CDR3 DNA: TGTGCCAGCAGCTCCCACGGGACTAGCGGGATATGGCAGTACTTC.

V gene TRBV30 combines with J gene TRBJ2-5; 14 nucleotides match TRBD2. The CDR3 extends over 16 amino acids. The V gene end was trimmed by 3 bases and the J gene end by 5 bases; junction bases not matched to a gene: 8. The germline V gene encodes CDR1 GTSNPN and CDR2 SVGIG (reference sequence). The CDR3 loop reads CAWRPGTSGSRETQYF. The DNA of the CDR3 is TGTGCCTGGAGGCCGGGGACTAGCGGGAGTAGGGAGACCCAGTACTTC.

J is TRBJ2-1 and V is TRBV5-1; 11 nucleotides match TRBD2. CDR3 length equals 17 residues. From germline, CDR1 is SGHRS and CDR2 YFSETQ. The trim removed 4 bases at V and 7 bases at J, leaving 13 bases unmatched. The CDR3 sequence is CASSPELGLAGGNEQFF. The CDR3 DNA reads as TGCGCCAGCAGCCCGGAACTCGGGCTAGCGGGGGGAAATGAGCAGTTCTTC. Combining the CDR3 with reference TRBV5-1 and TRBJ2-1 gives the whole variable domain KAGVTQTPRYLIKTRGQQVTLSCSPISGHRSVSWYQQTPGQGLQFLFEYFSETQRNKGNFPGRFSGRQFSNSRSEMNVSTLELGDSALYLCASSPELGLAGGNEQFFGPGTRLTVL.

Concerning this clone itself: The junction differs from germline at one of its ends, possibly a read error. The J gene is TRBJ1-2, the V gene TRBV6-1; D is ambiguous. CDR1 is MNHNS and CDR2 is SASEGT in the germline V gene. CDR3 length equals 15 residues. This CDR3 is CASSEASWQAKSSPF. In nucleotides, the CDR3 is TGTGCCAGCAGTGAAGCTTCGTGGCAGGCCAAGAGTTCCCCCTTC.

The CDR3 DNA reads as TGTGCCAGCAGTCCCTCTGCGGGGACCCTGAACACTGAAGCTTTCTTT. Protein: CASSPSAGTLNTEAFF. The V gene is TRBV28, the J gene TRBJ1-1, with D possibly TRBD1 on 5 matching bases. The CDR3 has 16 amino acids. V was clipped by 5 bases and J by 0 bases, with 16 bases between them. Germline lookup yields CDR1 MDHEN and CDR2 SYDVKM.

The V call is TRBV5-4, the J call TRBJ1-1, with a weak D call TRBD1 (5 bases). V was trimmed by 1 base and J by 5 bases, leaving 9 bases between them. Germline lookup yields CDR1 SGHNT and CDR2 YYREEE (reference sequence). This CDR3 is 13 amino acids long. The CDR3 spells CASSLLGDTEAFF. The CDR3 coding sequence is TGTGCCAGCAGCTTGTTAGGGGATACTGAAGCTTTCTTT.

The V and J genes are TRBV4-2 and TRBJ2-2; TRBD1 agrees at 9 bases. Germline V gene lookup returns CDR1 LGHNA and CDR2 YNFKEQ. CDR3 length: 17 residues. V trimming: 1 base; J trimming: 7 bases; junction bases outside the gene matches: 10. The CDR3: CASSQVSTGGFSGELFF. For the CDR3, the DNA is TGTGCCAGCAGCCAAGTTTCGACAGGGGGGTTTAGCGGGGAGCTGTTTTTT.

The CDR3 DNA reads TGTGCCAGCAGCTCGGACAGGGTCTACGAGCAGTACTTC. Amino acids: CASSSDRVYEQYF. The rearrangement links TRBV6-1 to TRBJ2-7; 8 nucleotides align to TRBD1. This CDR3 is built from 13 residues. V trimming: 6 bases; J trimming: 3 bases; junction bases outside the gene matches: 4. CDR1 and CDR2 from the germline V gene are MNHNS and SASEGT.

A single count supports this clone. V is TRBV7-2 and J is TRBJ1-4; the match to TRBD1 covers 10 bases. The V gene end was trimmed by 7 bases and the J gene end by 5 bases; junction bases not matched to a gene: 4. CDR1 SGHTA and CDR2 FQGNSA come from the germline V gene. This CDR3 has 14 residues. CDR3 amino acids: CASTLDRGNEKLFF. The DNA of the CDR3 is TGTGCCAGCACCCTGGACAGGGGGAATGAAAAACTGTTTTTT.

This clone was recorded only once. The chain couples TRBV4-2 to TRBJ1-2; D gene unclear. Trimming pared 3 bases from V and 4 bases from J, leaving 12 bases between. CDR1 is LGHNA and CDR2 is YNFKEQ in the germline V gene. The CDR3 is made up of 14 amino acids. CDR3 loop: CASSQSRSGYGYTF. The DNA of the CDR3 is TGTGCCAGCAGCCAGTCCCGGTCAGGCTATGGCTACACCTTC.

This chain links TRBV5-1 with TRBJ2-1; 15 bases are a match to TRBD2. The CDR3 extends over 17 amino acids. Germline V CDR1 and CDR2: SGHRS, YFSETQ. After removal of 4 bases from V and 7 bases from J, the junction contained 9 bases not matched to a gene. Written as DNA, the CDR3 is TGCGCCAGCAGCCCATGGACTAGCGGGAGGGCGTGGAATGAGCAGTTCTTC. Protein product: CASSPWTSGRAWNEQFF.

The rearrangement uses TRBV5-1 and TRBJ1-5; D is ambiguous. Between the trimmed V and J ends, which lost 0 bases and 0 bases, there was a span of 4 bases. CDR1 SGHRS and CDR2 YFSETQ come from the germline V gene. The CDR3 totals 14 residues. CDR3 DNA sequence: TGCGCCAGCAGCTTGGGGCCTAGCAATCAGCCCCAGCATTTT. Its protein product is CASSLGPSNQPQHF. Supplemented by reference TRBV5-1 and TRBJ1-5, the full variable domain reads KAGVTQTPRYLIKTRGQQVTLSCSPISGHRSVSWYQQTPGQGLQFLFEYFSETQRNKGNFPGRFSGRQFSNSRSEMNVSTLELGDSALYLCASSLGPSNQPQHFGDGTRLSIL.

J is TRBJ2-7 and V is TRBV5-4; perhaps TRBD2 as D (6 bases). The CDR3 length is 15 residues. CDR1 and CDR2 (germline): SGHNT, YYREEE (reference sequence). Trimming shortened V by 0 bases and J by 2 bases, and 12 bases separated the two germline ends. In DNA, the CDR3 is TGTGCCAGCAGCTTGGGCGGGGTGGGAGCCTACGAGCAGTACTTC. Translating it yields CASSLGGVGAYEQYF.

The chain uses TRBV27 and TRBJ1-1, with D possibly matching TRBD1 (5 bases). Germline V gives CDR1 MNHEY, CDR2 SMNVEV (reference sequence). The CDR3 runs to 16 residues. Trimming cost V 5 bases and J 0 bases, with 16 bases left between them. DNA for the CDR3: TGTGCCAGCAGTCAATCGACAGATGCCATGAACACTGAAGCTTTCTTT. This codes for CASSQSTDAMNTEAFF.

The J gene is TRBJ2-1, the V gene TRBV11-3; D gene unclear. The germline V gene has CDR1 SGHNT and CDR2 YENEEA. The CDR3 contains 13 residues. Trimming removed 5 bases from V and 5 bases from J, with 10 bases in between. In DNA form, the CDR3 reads TGTGCCAGCAGCGCGGCGGAAAACAATGAGCAGTTCTTC. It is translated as CASSAAENNEQFF.